One and the same sample provided the 31 T cell receptor beta chains below, sequenced in a study of breast tumors, draining lymph nodes, adjacent tissues. Each CDR3 protein gets one entry after TCRdb re-called the multiplex PCR reads with MiXCR. The sample includes 100,000 to 150,000 distinct CDR3 sequences, approximately 20% seen only once; the top ten take about 2.4%. The lymph nodes were axillary draining lymph nodes from breast cancer patients. Sequences were obtained from axillary lymph node tissue. All receptors derive from a female donor with breast cancer. Some clones in this sample may be carry-over from other donors' samples.

On this clonotype itself: A junction boundary mismatches the germline segment, possibly from a read error. The gene calls are TRBV6-5 and TRBJ2-7, with 7 bases identical to TRBD1. The CDR3 is 14 residues long. Looked up from germline, CDR1 is MNHEY and CDR2 is SVGAGI. CDR3: CASSLGIGGYQQYF. Here the CDR3 DNA reads TGTGCCAGCAGTTTGGGGATAGGGGGCTACCAGCAGTACTTC.

This clonotype was picked up many times. The chain is built from TRBV5-6 and TRBJ2-5; D gene ambiguous. The CDR3 is 14 residues long. V lost 0 bases to trimming and J lost 4 bases, with 10 bases between them. CDR1 and CDR2 (germline): SGHDT, YYEEEE. The DNA of the CDR3 is TGTGCCAGCAGCTTGGGCGGTGTTCGAGAGACCCAGTACTTC. Its protein is CASSLGGVRETQYF.

At least ten counts were recorded for this clonotype. This sequence joins TRBV12-3 or TRBV12-4 and TRBJ1-2; D may be TRBD1 (5 bases). There are 15 residues in the CDR3. V lost 2 bases to trimming and J lost 6 bases, with 16 bases between them. The chain's CDR3 is CASSLTSLGRDGYTF. CDR3 nucleotides: TGTGCCAGCAGTTTAACGAGTCTGGGGCGCGATGGCTACACCTTC.

Concerning this clonotype: This clone may be a read error of a much larger clone one base away. The CDR3 reads CASSTPGLAGKRETQYF. CDR3 nucleotides: TGTGCCAGCAGTACACCGGGACTAGCGGGTAAAAGGGAGACCCAGTACTTC. The V call is TRBV27, the J call TRBJ2-5, with 12 nucleotides matching TRBD2. The CDR3 has 17 amino acids. The junction had 12 bases not matched to a gene; V was cut back by 5 bases and J by 5 bases. CDR1 MNHEY and CDR2 SMNVEV come from the germline V gene (reference sequence).

This clonotype was counted many times. V and J are TRBV5-8 and TRBJ2-7; D could derive from TRBD1 or TRBD2 (5 bases each). This CDR3 comprises 17 residues. Germline loops: CDR1 SGHTS, CDR2 YDEGEE. V was trimmed by 0 bases and J by 1 base, leaving 17 bases between them. This CDR3 reads CASSLASGLAPSYEQYF. The CDR3 DNA is TGTGCCAGCAGCTTGGCCTCGGGGCTAGCACCATCCTACGAGCAGTACTTC.

This clonotype was counted ten times or more. CDR3 sequence reads: CASSGGNVGTQYF. In DNA form, the CDR3 reads TGTGCCAGCAGCGGGGGGAACGTGGGTACGCAGTATTTT. The chain has TRBV7-9 and TRBJ2-3; a possible D gene is TRBD2 (6 bases). The germline CDR1 and CDR2 sequences are SEHNR and FQNEAQ (reference sequence). V shed 5 bases and J shed 8 bases, with 14 bases lying between them. This CDR3 spans 13 amino acids.

This chain links TRBV28 with TRBJ2-7, with a possible D match to TRBD1 (5 bases). Trimming removed 5 bases at V and 4 bases at J, with 15 bases between. This CDR3 is built from 14 residues. Germline V gene data show CDR1 as MDHEN and CDR2 as SYDVKM. The CDR3, as DNA: TGTGCCAGCAGTACGACCAGGGAACCTTACGAGCAGTACTTC. This translates into CASSTTREPYEQYF.

This clonotype was found a few times. A much bigger clone sits one base away, suggesting this may be a read error. The chain joins TRBV6-5 to TRBJ1-2; 7 bases agree with TRBD1. Losses at the gene ends were 5 bases for V and 2 bases for J; bases not matched to a gene: 14. CDR1 is MNHEY, CDR2 SVGAGI, per germline. The CDR3 sequence is 17 residues long. This CDR3 is CASSTPSGTVNNYGYTF. The CDR3 bases are TGTGCCAGCAGTACCCCATCCGGGACAGTGAACAACTATGGCTACACCTTC.

This clonotype showed up many times. For the CDR3, the DNA is TGTGCCAGCAGCGTAGGGGGTGATGAGCAGTTCTTC. The encoded protein is CASSVGGDEQFF. The chain has TRBV9 and TRBJ2-1, with D hard to call. V gave up 0 bases and J gave up 8 bases, with 6 bases separating them. This CDR3 is 12 amino acids long. Looked up from germline, CDR1 is SGDLS and CDR2 is YYNGEE.

V usage is TRBV4-3 and J usage is TRBJ1-2; D might be TRBD1 (5 bases). V lost 4 bases and J 1 base, leaving 13 bases between the germline ends. Germline CDR1 LGHNA, CDR2 YSLEER. CDR3 length equals 15 residues. The CDR3 loop is CASSPGTPFNYGYTF. The DNA of the CDR3 is TGCGCCAGCAGCCCCGGGACCCCCTTTAACTATGGCTACACCTTC.

This clonotype was picked up many times. This rearrangement joins TRBV7-9 to TRBJ2-5; 12 nucleotides agree with TRBD2. This CDR3 has 16 residues. The V segment lost 3 bases and the J segment 3 bases; nucleotides outside the gene matches: 5. Germline V CDR1 and CDR2: SEHNR, FQNEAQ (reference sequence). In DNA form, the CDR3 reads TGTGCCAGCAGCTTTTTCAGGACTAGCGGGAAAGAGACCCAGTACTTC. It translates to CASSFFRTSGKETQYF. Full variable domain (remainder filled in from reference TRBV7-9 and TRBJ2-5): DTGVSQNPRHKITKRGQNVTFRCDPISEHNRLYWYRQTLGQGPEFLTYFQNEAQLEKSRLLSDRFSAERPKGSFSTLEIQRTEQGDSAMYLCASSFFRTSGKETQYFGPGTRLLVL.

At least ten counts were recorded for this clonotype. The chain carries TRBV9 and TRBJ2-3; 10 nucleotides agree with TRBD2. The trim removed 1 base at V and 5 bases at J, leaving 10 bases unmatched. Germline V gene sequence: CDR1 SGDLS, CDR2 YYNGEE. The CDR3 totals 17 residues. The CDR3 DNA sequence: TGTGCCAGCAGCGTATCTACCAGCGGGAGGGCCGAAGATACGCAGTATTTT. This translates into CASSVSTSGRAEDTQYF.

This clonotype came up many times. This rearrangement joins TRBV14 to TRBJ2-5; weak D call: TRBD1 (6 bases). The CDR3 runs to 13 residues. CDR1 and CDR2 from the germline V gene are SGHDN and FVKESK. The V end was cut by 7 bases, the J end by 3 bases, with 12 bases between. In DNA, the CDR3 is TGTGCCAGCAAAGGACAGCCGAAAGAGACCCAGTACTTC. Protein product: CASKGQPKETQYF.

In its sample, this clonotype was seen many times. The genes are TRBV20-1 and TRBJ1-3; TRBD1 is a possible D gene (5 bases). Trimming shortened V by 0 bases and J by 4 bases, and 10 bases separated the two germline ends. CDR1 DFQATT and CDR2 SNEGSKA come from the germline V gene (reference sequence). This CDR3 region has 14 residues. The CDR3 spells CSAREGGDGNTIYF. DNA of the CDR3: TGCAGTGCTAGAGAAGGCGGGGACGGAAACACCATATATTTT.

For this clonotype: Since no conserved phenylalanine or tryptophan closes the CDR3, a read error is the likely cause. The chain employs TRBV12-5 and TRBJ2-1, with 14 nucleotides matching TRBD2. V lost 5 bases to trimming and J lost 5 bases; unmatched junction nucleotides: 2. Germline values: CDR1 LGHNT, CDR2 FRNRAP. This CDR3 has 15 amino acids. CDR3 coding DNA: TGTGCTAGTGGTCCGGGACTAGCGGGAGACAATGAGCAGTTCCTC. Translated: CASGPGLAGDNEQFL.

The V and J genes are TRBV11-3 and TRBJ2-1, with TRBD2 identical over 13 bases. Germline V gene lookup returns CDR1 SGHNT and CDR2 YENEEA. There are 17 residues in the CDR3. The trim removed 1 base at V and 8 bases at J, leaving 8 bases unmatched. The CDR3 is CASSLGVTSGRGDEQFF. In DNA, the CDR3 is TGTGCCAGCAGCTTAGGAGTAACTAGCGGGAGGGGGGATGAGCAGTTCTTC.

This clonotype was seen ten or more times. This chain links TRBV12-3 or TRBV12-4 with TRBJ2-7; D remains unclear. Trimming cost V 2 bases and J 4 bases, with 12 bases left between them. The CDR3 totals 14 residues. The CDR3 sequence: CASSLRAAIYEQYF. Here the CDR3 DNA reads TGTGCCAGCAGTTTAAGGGCCGCAATATACGAGCAGTACTTC.

This clonotype was found many times. The V and J genes are TRBV6-7 and TRBJ2-7, with 7 nucleotides matching TRBD1. TRBV6-7 is an open reading frame whose function is uncertain. With 4 bases clipped from V and 5 bases from J, the junction kept 17 bases outside the gene matches. The CDR3 extends over 17 amino acids. Here the CDR3 DNA reads TGTGCCAGCAGTTTCCCGGACCGGGACAGAGACACTGACGAGCAGTACTTC. It translates to CASSFPDRDRDTDEQYF.

This clonotype was recorded at least ten times. This chain uses TRBV6-2 or TRBV6-3 with TRBJ1-6, with 8 bases aligning to TRBD1. J gave up 6 bases and V 5 bases, and 3 bases lay outside the gene matches. The CDR3 is 14 amino acids. The germline V gene encodes CDR1 MNHEY and CDR2 SVGEGT. The CDR3 spells CASSDRGGNSPLHF. In nucleotides, the CDR3 is TGTGCCAGCAGTGACAGGGGCGGTAATTCACCCCTCCACTTT.

The genes are TRBV11-1 and TRBJ1-1; no clear D gene. Germline V lookup: CDR1 SGHAT, CDR2 FQDESV (reference sequence). CDR3 size: 13 residues. With 2 bases removed from V and 1 base from J, the gap between germline ends came to 5 bases. The CDR3 DNA is TGTGCCAGCAGCTTATCGGGGAACACTGAAGCTTTCTTT. It encodes CASSLSGNTEAFF.

This clonotype was detected ten times or more. This chain uses TRBV16 with TRBJ2-1; D remains unclear. Per germline, CDR1 KGHSY and CDR2 FQNENV. The germline V and J ends were trimmed by 2 bases and 4 bases, with 9 bases remaining between them. This CDR3 contains 14 residues. As DNA, the CDR3 is TGTGCCAGCAGCCAAGGTGTGGATTACAATGAGCAGTTCTTC. It specifies CASSQGVDYNEQFF.

As concerns this clonotype: A much larger clonotype is one base distant, so this may be a read error. This chain links TRBV20-1 with TRBJ2-5, with D hard to call. From germline, CDR1 is DFQATT and CDR2 SNEGSKA (reference sequence). The CDR3 loop spans 14 amino acids. V was trimmed by 1 base and J by 7 bases, leaving 16 bases between them. The CDR3 spells CSARVRVRIGTQYF. The CDR3, as DNA: TGCAGTGCTAGAGTCCGGGTTAGGATAGGGACCCAGTACTTC.

Comment on this clonotype: One end of the junction varies from germline; a read error may be responsible. The chain has TRBV19 and TRBJ2-1, with TRBD2 identical over 14 bases. Per the germline V gene, CDR1 is LNHDA and CDR2 is SQIVND (reference sequence). The CDR3 covers 18 residues. Here the CDR3 reads CASSGGTSGRTPYNVQFF. CDR3 in DNA: TGTGCCAGCAGCGGGGGGACTAGCGGGAGAACGCCCTACAATGTGCAGTTCTTC. The whole variable domain, remainder taken from reference TRBV19 and TRBJ2-1, is DGGITQSPKYLFRKEGQNVTLSCEQNLNHDAMYWYRQDPGQGLRLIYYSQIVNDFQKGDIAEGYSVSREKKESFPLTVTSAQKNPTAFYLCASSGGTSGRTPYNVQFFGPGTRLTVL.

The J gene is TRBJ1-2, the V gene TRBV30; perhaps TRBD1 as D (6 bases). The CDR3 runs 14 residues. CDR1 is GTSNPN, CDR2 SVGIG, per germline (reference sequence). With 3 bases removed from V and 7 bases from J, the gap between germline ends came to 18 bases. As DNA, the CDR3 is TGTGCCTGGAGGGAAGGGTCAGGGGAAATTGGCTACACCTTC. This translates into CAWREGSGEIGYTF.

About this clonotype itself: This may stem from a read error, because a much larger clone lies one nucleotide away. The genes are TRBV20-1 and TRBJ2-3, with a possible D match to TRBD1 (6 bases). This CDR3 is built from 16 residues. Germline V gene data show CDR1 as DFQATT and CDR2 as SNEGSKA (reference sequence). The CDR3 nucleotides read TGCAGTGCTAGAGATATCACAGGGATGCGCACAAATACGCAGTATTTT. Protein product: CSARDITGMRTNTQYF.

This clonotype has ten or more counts. The V call is TRBV4-1, the J call TRBJ2-2; D perhaps matches TRBD1 (6 bases). Looked up from germline, CDR1 is MGHRA and CDR2 is YSYEKL. The CDR3 consists of 18 residues. Trimming took 4 bases from V and 4 from J, leaving 22 bases between them. The CDR3 sequence: CASSPPARVKGGTGELFF. In DNA form, the CDR3 reads TGCGCCAGCAGCCCCCCTGCCAGGGTCAAAGGGGGCACCGGGGAGCTGTTTTTT.

A remark on this clonotype: This may be a read error: a much more frequent sequence differs by one nucleotide. The chain is built from TRBV20-1 and TRBJ2-7; TRBD2 might be the D (6 bases). This CDR3 is 12 amino acids long. V was cut by 4 bases and J by 3 bases, with 10 bases left in between. The germline V gene encodes CDR1 DFQATT and CDR2 SNEGSKA (reference sequence). CDR3 nucleotide sequence: TGCAGTGCTACGCGGGGTTTCTACGAGCAGTACTTC. This encodes CSATRGFYEQYF.

A single count supports this clonotype. A clone one base away is much larger, so this may be a read error. The V call is TRBV2, the J call TRBJ2-7; the match to TRBD2 covers 8 bases. The J segment lost 6 bases and the V segment lost 4 bases, leaving 8 bases of the junction unmatched. This CDR3 spans 14 amino acids. CDR1 SNHLY and CDR2 FYNNEI come from the germline V gene. Here the CDR3 reads CASSGAGGPGEQYF. Written as DNA, the CDR3 is TGTGCCAGCAGTGGGGCGGGGGGCCCCGGCGAGCAGTACTTC.

With regard to this clonotype: A much larger clone lies one base from this, so it may be a read error. The rearrangement uses TRBV6-2 or TRBV6-3 and TRBJ2-2, with TRBD2 matching 9 bases. The CDR3 contains 15 residues. Germline V CDR1 and CDR2: MNHEY, SVGEGT. This chain's CDR3 is CASSSLAGRTGELSF. The CDR3 region has the DNA TGTGCCAGCAGTTCGCTAGCGGGACGCACCGGGGAGCTGTCTTTT.

This clonotype came up many times. V usage is TRBV4-1 and J usage is TRBJ2-7, with D uncertain. The CDR3 runs to 14 residues. Germline V lookup: CDR1 MGHRA, CDR2 YSYEKL. With 0 bases removed from V and 7 bases from J, the gap between germline ends came to 13 bases. The CDR3 coding sequence is TGCGCCAGCAGCCAAGAAGTCAGAGGACGGGAGCAGTACTTC. It codes for CASSQEVRGREQYF.

In this sample, this clonotype turned up a few times. A much larger clone sits a single nucleotide away, making a read error possible. V and J are TRBV20-1 and TRBJ1-6; 7 positions agree with TRBD1. Germline trimming cut 5 bases from V and 5 bases from J; bases unmatched to any gene: 6. CDR1 is DFQATT and CDR2 is SNEGSKA in the germline V gene (reference sequence). The CDR3 covers 14 residues. The CDR3 DNA reads as TGCAGTGCTGGAGTCGGGACAGATAATTCACCCCTCCACTTT. Amino acid sequence: CSAGVGTDNSPLHF.